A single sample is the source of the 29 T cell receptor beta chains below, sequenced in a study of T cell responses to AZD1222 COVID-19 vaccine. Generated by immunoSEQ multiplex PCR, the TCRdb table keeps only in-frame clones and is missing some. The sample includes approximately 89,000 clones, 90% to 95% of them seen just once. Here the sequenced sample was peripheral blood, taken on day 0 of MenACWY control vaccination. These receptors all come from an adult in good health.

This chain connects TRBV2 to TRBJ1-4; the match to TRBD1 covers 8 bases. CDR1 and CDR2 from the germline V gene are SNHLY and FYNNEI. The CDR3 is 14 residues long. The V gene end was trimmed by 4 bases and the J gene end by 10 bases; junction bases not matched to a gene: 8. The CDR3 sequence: CASSVQDRETKLFF. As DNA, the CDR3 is TGTGCCAGCAGTGTACAGGACAGGGAAACAAAACTGTTTTTT.

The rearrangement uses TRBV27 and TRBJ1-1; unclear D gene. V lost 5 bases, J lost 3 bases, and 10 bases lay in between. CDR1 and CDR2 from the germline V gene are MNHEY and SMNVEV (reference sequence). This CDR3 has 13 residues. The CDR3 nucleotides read TGTGCCAGCAGTCCTCCCGGGGACACTGAAGCTTTCTTT. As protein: CASSPPGDTEAFF.

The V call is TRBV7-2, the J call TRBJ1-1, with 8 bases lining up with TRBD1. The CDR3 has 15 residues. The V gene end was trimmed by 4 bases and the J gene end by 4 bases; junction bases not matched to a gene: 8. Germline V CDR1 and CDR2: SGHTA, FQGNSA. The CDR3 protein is CASSYRTGRVTEAFF. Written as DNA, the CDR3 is TGTGCCAGCAGCTACCGGACAGGGAGGGTCACTGAAGCTTTCTTT. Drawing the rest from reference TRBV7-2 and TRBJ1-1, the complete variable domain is GAGVSQSPSNKVTEKGKDVELRCDPISGHTALYWYRQSLGQGLEFLIYFQGNSAPDKSGLPSDRFSAERTGGSVSTLTIQRTQQEDSAVYLCASSYRTGRVTEAFFGQGTRLTVV.

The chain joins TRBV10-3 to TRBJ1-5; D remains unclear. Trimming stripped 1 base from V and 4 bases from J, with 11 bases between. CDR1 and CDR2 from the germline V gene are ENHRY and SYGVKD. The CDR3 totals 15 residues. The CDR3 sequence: CAISEYESGNQPQHF. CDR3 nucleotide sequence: TGTGCCATCAGTGAGTACGAGTCTGGGAATCAGCCCCAGCATTTT.

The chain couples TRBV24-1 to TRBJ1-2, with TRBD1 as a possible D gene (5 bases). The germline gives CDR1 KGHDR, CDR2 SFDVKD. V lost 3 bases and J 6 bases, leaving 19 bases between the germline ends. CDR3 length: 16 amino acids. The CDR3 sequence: CATSDTRPGKSDGYTF. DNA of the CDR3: TGTGCCACCAGTGATACCCGGCCAGGGAAATCCGATGGCTACACCTTC.

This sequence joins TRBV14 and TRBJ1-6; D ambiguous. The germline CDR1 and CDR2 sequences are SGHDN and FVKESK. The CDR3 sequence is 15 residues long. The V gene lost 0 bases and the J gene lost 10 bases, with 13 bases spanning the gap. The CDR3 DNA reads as TGTGCCAGCAGCCAAGATCCACAAGGACGATCACCCCTCCACTTT. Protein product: CASSQDPQGRSPLHF.

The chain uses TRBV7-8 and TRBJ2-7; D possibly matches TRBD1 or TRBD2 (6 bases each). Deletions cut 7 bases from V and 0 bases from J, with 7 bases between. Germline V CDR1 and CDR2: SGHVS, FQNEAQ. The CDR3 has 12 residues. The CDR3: CASKGGSYEQYF. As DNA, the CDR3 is TGTGCCAGCAAGGGGGGCTCCTACGAGCAGTACTTC.

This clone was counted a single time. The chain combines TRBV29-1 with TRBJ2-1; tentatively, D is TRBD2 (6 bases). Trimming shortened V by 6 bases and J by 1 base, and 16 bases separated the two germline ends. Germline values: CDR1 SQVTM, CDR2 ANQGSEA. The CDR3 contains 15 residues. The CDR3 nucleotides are TGCAGCGTAACGAACGGGAGATCGTCCTACAATGAGCAGTTCTTC. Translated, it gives CSVTNGRSSYNEQFF.

The CDR3 DNA follows: TGTGCCAGCAGCTTCGAGGGGGCACATTCGGGAAACACCATATATTTT. It codes for CASSFEGAHSGNTIYF. The J gene is TRBJ1-3, the V gene TRBV5-4, with 7 bases that match TRBD1. The V segment lost 2 bases and the J segment 4 bases; nucleotides outside the gene matches: 9. The germline gives CDR1 SGHNT, CDR2 YYREEE (reference sequence). This CDR3 region has 16 residues.

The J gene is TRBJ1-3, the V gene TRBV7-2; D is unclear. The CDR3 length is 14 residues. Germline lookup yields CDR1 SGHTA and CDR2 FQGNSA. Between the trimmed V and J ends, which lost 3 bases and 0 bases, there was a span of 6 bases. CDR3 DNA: TGTGCCAGCAGCTTGCCGAGCTCTGGAAACACCATATATTTT. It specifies CASSLPSSGNTIYF.

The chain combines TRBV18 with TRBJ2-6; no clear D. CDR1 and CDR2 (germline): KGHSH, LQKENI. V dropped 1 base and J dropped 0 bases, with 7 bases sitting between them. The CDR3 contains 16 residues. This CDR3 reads CASSPQRDSGANVLTF. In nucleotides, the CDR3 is TGTGCCAGCTCACCACAACGAGACTCTGGGGCCAACGTCCTGACTTTC.

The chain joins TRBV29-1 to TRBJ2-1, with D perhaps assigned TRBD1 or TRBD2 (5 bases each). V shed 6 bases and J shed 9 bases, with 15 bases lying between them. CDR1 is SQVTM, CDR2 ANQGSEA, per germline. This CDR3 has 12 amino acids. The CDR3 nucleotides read TGCAGCGTAGGACTCAGGGATGGTGAGCAGTTCTTC. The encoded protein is CSVGLRDGEQFF.

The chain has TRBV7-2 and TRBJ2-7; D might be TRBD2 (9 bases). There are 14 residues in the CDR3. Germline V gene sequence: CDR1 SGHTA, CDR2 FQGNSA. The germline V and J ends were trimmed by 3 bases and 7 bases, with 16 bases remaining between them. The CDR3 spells CASSFLAGQAEQYF. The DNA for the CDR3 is TGTGCCAGCAGCTTTCTAGCGGGACAGGCAGAGCAGTACTTC. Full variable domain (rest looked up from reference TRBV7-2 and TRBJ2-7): GAGVSQSPSNKVTEKGKDVELRCDPISGHTALYWYRQSLGQGLEFLIYFQGNSAPDKSGLPSDRFSAERTGGSVSTLTIQRTQQEDSAVYLCASSFLAGQAEQYFGPGTRLTVT.

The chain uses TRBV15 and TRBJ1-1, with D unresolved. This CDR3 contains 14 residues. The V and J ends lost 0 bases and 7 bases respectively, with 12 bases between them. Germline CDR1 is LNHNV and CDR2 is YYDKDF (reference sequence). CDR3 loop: CATSRDRTGSEAFF. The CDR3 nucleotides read TGTGCCACCAGCAGAGATAGGACGGGGAGTGAAGCTTTCTTT.

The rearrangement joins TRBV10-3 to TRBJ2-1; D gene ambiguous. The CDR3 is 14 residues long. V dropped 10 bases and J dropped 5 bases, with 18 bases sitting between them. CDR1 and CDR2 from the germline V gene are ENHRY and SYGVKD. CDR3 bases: TGTGCCACCCTACCAGGTGGTGGGGACAATGAGCAGTTCTTC. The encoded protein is CATLPGGGDNEQFF.

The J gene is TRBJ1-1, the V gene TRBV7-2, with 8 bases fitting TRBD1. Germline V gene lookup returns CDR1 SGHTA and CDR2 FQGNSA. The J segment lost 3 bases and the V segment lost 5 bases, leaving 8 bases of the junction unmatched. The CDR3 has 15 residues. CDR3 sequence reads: CASSDQGAADTEAFF. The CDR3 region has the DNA TGTGCCAGCAGCGACCAGGGGGCCGCGGACACTGAAGCTTTCTTT.

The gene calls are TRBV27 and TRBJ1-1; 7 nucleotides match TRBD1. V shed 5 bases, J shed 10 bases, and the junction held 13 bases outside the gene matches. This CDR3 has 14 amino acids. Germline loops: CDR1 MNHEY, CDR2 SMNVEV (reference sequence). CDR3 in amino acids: CASSPSTGNSGAFF. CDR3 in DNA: TGTGCCAGCAGTCCCTCGACAGGGAATTCTGGAGCTTTCTTT.

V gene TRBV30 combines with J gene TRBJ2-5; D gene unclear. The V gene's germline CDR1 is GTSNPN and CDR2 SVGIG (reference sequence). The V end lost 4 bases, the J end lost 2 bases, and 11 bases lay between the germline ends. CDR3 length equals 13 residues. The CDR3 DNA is TGTGCCTGGACCCCCGGGTCACAAGAGACCCAGTACTTC. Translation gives CAWTPGSQETQYF.

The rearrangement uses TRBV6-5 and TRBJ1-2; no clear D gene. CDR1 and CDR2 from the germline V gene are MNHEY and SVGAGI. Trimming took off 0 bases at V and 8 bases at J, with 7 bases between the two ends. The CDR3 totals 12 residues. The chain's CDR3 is CASSYSNGGYTF. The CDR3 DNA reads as TGTGCCAGCAGTTACTCGAATGGGGGCTACACCTTC.

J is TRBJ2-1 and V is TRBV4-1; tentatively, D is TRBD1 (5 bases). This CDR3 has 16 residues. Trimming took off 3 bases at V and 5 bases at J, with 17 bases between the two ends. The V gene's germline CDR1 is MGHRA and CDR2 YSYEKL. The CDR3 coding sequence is TGCGCCAGCAGCCAGGACGAAGGCAGGGCCAACAATGAGCAGTTCTTC. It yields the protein CASSQDEGRANNEQFF.

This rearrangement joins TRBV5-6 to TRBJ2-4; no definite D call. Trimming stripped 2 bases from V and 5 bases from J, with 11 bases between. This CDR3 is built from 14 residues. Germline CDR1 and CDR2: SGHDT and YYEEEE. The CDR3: CASSFQEPENIQYF. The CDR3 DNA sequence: TGTGCCAGCAGCTTCCAGGAGCCCGAAAACATTCAGTACTTC.

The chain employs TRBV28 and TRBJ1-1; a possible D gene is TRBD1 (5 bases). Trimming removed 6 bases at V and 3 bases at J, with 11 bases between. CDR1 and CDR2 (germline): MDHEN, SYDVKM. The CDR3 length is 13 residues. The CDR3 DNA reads TGTGCCAGCAGCTGGGGGAGGGACACTGAAGCTTTCTTT. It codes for CASSWGRDTEAFF. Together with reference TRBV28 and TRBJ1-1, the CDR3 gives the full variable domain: DVKVTQSSRYLVKRTGEKVFLECVQDMDHENMFWYRQDPGLGLRLIYFSYDVKMKEKGDIPEGYSVSREKKERFSLILESASTNQTSMYLCASSWGRDTEAFFGQGTRLTVV.

The CDR3 loop is CAKTPGQVGELFF. The CDR3 region has the DNA TGTGCCAAGACCCCCGGACAGGTCGGGGAGCTGTTTTTT. This sequence joins TRBV7-9 and TRBJ2-2, with 7 bases that match TRBD1. Germline loops: CDR1 SEHNR, CDR2 FQNEAQ (reference sequence). The CDR3 is 13 amino acids. After removal of 10 bases from V and 7 bases from J, the junction contained 9 bases not matched to a gene.

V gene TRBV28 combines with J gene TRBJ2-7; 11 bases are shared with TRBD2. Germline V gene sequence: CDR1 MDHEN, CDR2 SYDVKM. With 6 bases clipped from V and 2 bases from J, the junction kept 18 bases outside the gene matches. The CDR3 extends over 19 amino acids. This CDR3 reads CASSWGLLAGDGGPYEQYF. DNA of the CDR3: TGTGCCAGCAGCTGGGGCTTACTAGCGGGAGATGGGGGGCCCTACGAGCAGTACTTC.

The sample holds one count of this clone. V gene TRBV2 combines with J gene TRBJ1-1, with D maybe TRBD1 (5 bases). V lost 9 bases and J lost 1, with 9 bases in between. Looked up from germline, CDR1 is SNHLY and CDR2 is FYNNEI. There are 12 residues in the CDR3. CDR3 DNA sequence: TGTGCCAGGGGGGATAAGAACACTGAAGCTTTCTTT. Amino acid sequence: CARGDKNTEAFF.

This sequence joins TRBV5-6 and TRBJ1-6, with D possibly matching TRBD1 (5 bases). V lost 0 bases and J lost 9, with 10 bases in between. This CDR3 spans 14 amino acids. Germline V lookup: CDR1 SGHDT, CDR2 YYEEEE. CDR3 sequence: CASSLGQILSPLHF. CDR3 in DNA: TGTGCCAGCAGCTTGGGACAGATCCTTTCACCCCTCCACTTT.

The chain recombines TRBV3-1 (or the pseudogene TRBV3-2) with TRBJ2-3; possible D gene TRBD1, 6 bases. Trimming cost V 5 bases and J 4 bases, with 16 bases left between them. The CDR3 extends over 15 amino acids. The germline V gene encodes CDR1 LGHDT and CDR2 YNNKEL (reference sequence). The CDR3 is CASSFYRVDADTQYF. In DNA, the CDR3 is TGTGCCAGCAGCTTCTACAGGGTTGATGCAGATACGCAGTATTTT.

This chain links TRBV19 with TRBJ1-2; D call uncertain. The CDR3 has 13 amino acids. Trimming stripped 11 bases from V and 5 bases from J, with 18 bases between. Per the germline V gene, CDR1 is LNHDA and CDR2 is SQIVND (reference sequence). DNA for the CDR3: TGTGCCTCCTCTCAAGTCGAGGCGTATGGCTACACCTTC. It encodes CASSQVEAYGYTF.

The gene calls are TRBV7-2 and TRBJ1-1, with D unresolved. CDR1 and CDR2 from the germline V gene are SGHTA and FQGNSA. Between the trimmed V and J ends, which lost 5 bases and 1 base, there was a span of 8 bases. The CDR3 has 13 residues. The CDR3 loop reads CASSPGSNTEAFF. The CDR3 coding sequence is TGTGCCAGCAGCCCGGGGTCGAACACTGAAGCTTTCTTT.